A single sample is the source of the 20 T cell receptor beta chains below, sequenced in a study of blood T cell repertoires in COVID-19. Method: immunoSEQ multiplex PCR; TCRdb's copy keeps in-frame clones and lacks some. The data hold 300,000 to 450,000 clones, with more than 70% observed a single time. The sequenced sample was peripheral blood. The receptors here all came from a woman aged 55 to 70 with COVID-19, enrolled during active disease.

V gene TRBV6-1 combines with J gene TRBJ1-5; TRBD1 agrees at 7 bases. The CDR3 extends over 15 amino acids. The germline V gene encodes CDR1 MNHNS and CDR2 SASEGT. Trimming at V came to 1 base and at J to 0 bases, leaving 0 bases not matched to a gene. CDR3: CASSEGQGSNQPQHF. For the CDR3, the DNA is TGTGCCAGCAGTGAAGGACAGGGTAGCAATCAGCCCCAGCATTTT.

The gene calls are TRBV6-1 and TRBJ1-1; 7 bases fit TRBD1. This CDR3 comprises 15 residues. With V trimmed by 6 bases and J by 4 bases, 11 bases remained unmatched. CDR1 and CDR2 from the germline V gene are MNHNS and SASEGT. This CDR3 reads CASSRGQSARTEAFF. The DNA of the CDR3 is TGTGCCAGCAGCAGGGGACAGTCCGCCCGCACTGAAGCTTTCTTT.

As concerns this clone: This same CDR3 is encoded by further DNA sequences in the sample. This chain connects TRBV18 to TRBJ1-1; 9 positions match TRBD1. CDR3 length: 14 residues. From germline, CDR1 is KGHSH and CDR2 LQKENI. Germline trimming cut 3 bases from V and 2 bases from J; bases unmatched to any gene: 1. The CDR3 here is CASSPGQGNTEAFF. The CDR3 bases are TGTGCCAGCTCACCGGGACAGGGCAACACTGAAGCTTTCTTT.

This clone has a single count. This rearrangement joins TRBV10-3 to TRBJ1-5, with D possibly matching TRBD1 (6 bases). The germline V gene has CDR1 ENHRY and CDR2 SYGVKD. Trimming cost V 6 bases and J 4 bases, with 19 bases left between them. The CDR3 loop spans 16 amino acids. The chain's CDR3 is CAIRGGDLTQNQPQHF. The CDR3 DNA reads TGTGCCATCAGAGGGGGGGACCTCACCCAAAATCAGCCCCAGCATTTT.

The CDR3 loop reads CASRSSPPTEAFF. CDR3 in DNA: TGTGCCAGCAGATCCTCCCCTCCGACTGAAGCTTTCTTT. The gene calls are TRBV28 and TRBJ1-1; D gene ambiguous. CDR1 is MDHEN and CDR2 is SYDVKM in the germline V gene. The V end lost 6 bases, the J end lost 5 bases, and 13 bases lay between the germline ends. The CDR3 sequence is 13 residues long.

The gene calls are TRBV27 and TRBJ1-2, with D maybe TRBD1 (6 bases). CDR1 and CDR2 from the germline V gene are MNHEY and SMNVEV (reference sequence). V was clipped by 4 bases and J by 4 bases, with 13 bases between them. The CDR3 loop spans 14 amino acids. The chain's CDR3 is CASSSWTQGYGYTF. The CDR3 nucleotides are TGTGCCAGCAGTTCTTGGACACAGGGCTATGGCTACACCTTC.

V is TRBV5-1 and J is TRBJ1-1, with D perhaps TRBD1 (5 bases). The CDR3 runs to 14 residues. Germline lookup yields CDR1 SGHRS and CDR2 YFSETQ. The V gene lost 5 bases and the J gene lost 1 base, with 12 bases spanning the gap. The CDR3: CASRLQGPNTEAFF. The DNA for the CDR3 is TGCGCCAGCAGACTGCAGGGCCCGAACACTGAAGCTTTCTTT.

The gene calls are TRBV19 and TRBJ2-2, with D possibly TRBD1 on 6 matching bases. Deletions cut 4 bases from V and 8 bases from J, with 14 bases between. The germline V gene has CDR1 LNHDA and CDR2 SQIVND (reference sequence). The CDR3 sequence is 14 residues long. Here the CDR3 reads CASSKGQPSGELFF. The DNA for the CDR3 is TGTGCCAGTAGTAAAGGACAGCCTTCGGGGGAGCTGTTTTTT.

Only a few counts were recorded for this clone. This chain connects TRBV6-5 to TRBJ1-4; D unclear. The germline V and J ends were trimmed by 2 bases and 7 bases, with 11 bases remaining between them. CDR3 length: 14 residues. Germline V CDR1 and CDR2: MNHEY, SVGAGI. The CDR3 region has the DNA TGTGCCAGCAGTTACGACGGGTTTAGTGAAAAACTGTTTTTT. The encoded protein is CASSYDGFSEKLFF.

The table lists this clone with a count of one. DNA for the CDR3: TGTGCCAGCAGCGTAGGGCAGGGAGCCAAAAACATTCAGTACTTC. It yields the protein CASSVGQGAKNIQYF. This chain connects TRBV9 to TRBJ2-4; TRBD1 is a possible D gene (5 bases). V lost 0 bases, J lost 0 bases, and 7 bases lay in between. The CDR3 totals 15 residues. Germline lookup yields CDR1 SGDLS and CDR2 YYNGEE.

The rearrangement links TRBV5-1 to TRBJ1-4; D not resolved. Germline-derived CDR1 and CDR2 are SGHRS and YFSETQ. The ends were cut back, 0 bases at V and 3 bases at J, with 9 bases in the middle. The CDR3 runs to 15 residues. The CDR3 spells CASSLGSAPNEKLFF. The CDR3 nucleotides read TGCGCCAGCAGCTTGGGGTCAGCGCCTAATGAAAAACTGTTTTTT.

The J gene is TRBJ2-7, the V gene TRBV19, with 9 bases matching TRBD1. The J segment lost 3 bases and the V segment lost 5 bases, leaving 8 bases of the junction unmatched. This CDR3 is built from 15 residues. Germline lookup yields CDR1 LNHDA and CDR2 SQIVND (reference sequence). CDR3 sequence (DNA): TGTGCCAGTAGTCCTCGGACAGGGGTATTCTACGAGCAGTACTTC. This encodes CASSPRTGVFYEQYF.

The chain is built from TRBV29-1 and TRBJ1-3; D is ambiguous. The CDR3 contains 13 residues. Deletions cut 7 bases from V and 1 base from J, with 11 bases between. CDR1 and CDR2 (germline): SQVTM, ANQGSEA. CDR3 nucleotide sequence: TGCAGCGCACGGAGAGGGTCTGGAAACACCATATATTTT. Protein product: CSARRGSGNTIYF. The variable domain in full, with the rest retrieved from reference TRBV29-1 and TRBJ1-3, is SAVISQKPSRDICQRGTSLTIQCQVDSQVTMMFWYRQQPGQSLTLIATANQGSEATYESGFVIDKFPISRPNLTFSTLTVSNMSPEDSSIYLCSARRGSGNTIYFGEGSWLTVV.

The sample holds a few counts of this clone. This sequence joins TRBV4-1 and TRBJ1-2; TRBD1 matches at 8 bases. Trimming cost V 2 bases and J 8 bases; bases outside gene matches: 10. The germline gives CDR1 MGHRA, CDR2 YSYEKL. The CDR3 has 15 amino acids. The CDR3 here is CASSQPGTGSWGYTF. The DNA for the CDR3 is TGCGCCAGCAGCCAACCCGGGACAGGCAGCTGGGGCTACACCTTC.

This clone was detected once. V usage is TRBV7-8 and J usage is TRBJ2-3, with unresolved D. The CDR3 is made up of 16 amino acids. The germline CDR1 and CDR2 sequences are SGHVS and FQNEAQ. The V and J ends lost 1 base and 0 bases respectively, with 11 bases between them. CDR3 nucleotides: TGTGCCAGCAGCTTAGTTCTTTCCACTAGCACAGATACGCAGTATTTT. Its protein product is CASSLVLSTSTDTQYF.

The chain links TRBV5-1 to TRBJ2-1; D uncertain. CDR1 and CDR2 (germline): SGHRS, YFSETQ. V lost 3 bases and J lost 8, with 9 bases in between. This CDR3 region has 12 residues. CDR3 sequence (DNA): TGCGCCAGCAGCTCCGAGGTGCATGAGCAGTTCTTC. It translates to CASSSEVHEQFF.

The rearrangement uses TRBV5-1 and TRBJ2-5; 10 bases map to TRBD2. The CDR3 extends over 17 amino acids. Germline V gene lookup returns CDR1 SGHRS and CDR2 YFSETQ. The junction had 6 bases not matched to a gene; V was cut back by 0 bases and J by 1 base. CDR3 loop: CASSLALTSGAQETQYF. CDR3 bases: TGCGCCAGCAGCTTGGCCCTCACTAGCGGGGCCCAAGAGACCCAGTACTTC.

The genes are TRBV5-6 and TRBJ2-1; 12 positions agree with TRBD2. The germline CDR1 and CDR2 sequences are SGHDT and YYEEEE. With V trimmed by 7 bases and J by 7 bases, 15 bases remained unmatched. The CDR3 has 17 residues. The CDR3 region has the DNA TGTGCCAGCCGATACAGGACTAGCGGGGTTACCTTTAATGAGCAGTTCTTC. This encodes CASRYRTSGVTFNEQFF. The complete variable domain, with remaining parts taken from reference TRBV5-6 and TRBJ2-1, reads DAGVTQSPTHLIKTRGQQVTLRCSPKSGHDTVSWYQQALGQGPQFIFQYYEEEERQRGNFPDRFSGHQFPNYSSELNVNALLLGDSALYLCASRYRTSGVTFNEQFFGPGTRLTVL.

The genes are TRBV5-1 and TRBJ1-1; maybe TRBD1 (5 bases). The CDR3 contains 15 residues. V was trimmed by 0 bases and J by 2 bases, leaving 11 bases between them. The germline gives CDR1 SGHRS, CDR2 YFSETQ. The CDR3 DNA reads TGCGCCAGCAGCTTGGCCTCAGGGTCCAACACTGAAGCTTTCTTT. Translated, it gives CASSLASGSNTEAFF.

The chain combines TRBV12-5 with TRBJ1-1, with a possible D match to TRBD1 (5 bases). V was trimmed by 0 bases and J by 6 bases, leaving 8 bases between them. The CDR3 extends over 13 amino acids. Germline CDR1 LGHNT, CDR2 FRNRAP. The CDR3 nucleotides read TGTGCTAGTGGTTTGGTCCAGGGTGCTGAAGCTTTCTTT. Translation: CASGLVQGAEAFF.